A selection of T cell receptor beta chains follows, all from one sample in a study of T cell responses to AZD1222 COVID-19 vaccine. Produced via immunoSEQ multiplex PCR; TCRdb's table is partial and in-frame only. The table shows more than 100,000 clones, with 88% occurring only once. The material sequenced was peripheral blood, taken on day 0 of AZD1222 vaccination. Receptors originate from an adult in good health. Each CDR3 is given with its conserved first and last residue. The order of the fields is V gene, J gene, clone size, D gene, CDR3 DNA, CDR3 protein. D genes are given only for firm matches. Clone sizes are given selectively: once, few, many, or a class where the clone is expanded.

V gene: TRBV7-8
J gene: TRBJ2-7
clone size: NA
D gene: NA
CDR3 DNA: TGTGCCAGCACCTTCCGTAGAGGGCTCGAGCAGTACTTC
CDR3 protein: CASTFRRGLEQYF

V gene: TRBV7-9
J gene: TRBJ2-1
clone size: NA
D gene: TRBD1
CDR3 DNA: TGTGCCAGCAGCATCGGGACAGCGAGCTACAATGAGCAGTTCTTC
CDR3 protein: CASSIGTASYNEQFF

V gene: TRBV7-9
J gene: TRBJ2-7
clone size: NA
D gene: TRBD1
CDR3 DNA: TGTGCCAGCAGCCCGGGACAGGGCTACTACGAGCAGTACTTC
CDR3 protein: CASSPGQGYYEQYF

V gene: TRBV19
J gene: TRBJ2-1
clone size: once
D gene: NA
CDR3 DNA: TGTGCCAGTAGTCCCACCGGCCCCAATGAGCAGTTCTTC
CDR3 protein: CASSPTGPNEQFF

V gene: TRBV7-2
J gene: TRBJ1-6
clone size: NA
D gene: NA
CDR3 DNA: TGTGCCAGCAGCTTAGTTGGGGTTTCACCCCTCCACTTT
CDR3 protein: CASSLVGVSPLHF

V gene: TRBV3-1/TRBV3-2
J gene: TRBJ2-7
clone size: NA
D gene: NA
CDR3 DNA: TGTGCCAGCAGCCAAGATGGAACACCCGGGTACGAGCAGTACTTC
CDR3 protein: CASSQDGTPGYEQYF

V gene: TRBV9
J gene: TRBJ2-7
clone size: NA
D gene: NA
CDR3 DNA: TGTGCCAGCAGCGTAGACCCCTCCGTGAGCACCTACGAGCAGTACTTC
CDR3 protein: CASSVDPSVSTYEQYF

V gene: TRBV5-1
J gene: TRBJ1-2
clone size: NA
D gene: NA
CDR3 DNA: TGCGCCAGCAGCTGGACTTCCGGACAGAACACTTATGGCTACACCTTC
CDR3 protein: CASSWTSGQNTYGYTF

V gene: TRBV6-5
J gene: TRBJ1-4
clone size: NA
D gene: NA
CDR3 DNA: TGTGCCAGCAGGGAGATTGAAAAACTGTTTTTT
CDR3 protein: CASREIEKLFF

V gene: TRBV30
J gene: TRBJ1-5
clone size: few
D gene: NA
CDR3 DNA: TGTGCCTGGAGTGAGGGTGGTCAGCCCCAGCATTTT
CDR3 protein: CAWSEGGQPQHF